The clone carrying this T cell receptor (beta chain) was counted between two and nine times. Its antigen is undetermined. Cultured CD4+ T-cell DNA underwent Oncomine TCR Beta short-read sequencing. TCRdb re-called the PCR reads through MiXCR, storing one row per CDR3 protein. This sample has approximately 15,000 distinct CDR3 sequences, with 50% to 75% found just once. Indicated treatment: roughly ten-day PBMC culture with coronavirus spike peptide pools or control peptides (ViraFEST assay). These data are taken from a study of vaccination and CD4 T cells after COVID-19. Findings and limits, study-wide: The appearance of a median approximately 84% of reactive clones in convalescent patients occurred only post-vaccination.

The sample was CD4+ T cells from blood, cultured in vitro. This TCR came from a human donor who had recovered from COVID-19.

This chain's CDR3 is CASSPEGWSNQPQHF. CDR3 nucleotides: TGTGCCAGTAGTCCGGAGGGCTGGAGCAATCAGCCCCAGCATTTT. The V call is TRBV19, the J call TRBJ1-5; D gene uncertain. Trimming cost V 5 bases and J 1 base, with 12 bases left between them. Looked up from germline, CDR1 is LNHDA and CDR2 is SQIVND (reference sequence). This CDR3 has 15 residues. Filled out from reference TRBV19 and TRBJ1-5, the complete variable domain reads DGGITQSPKYLFRKEGQNVTLSCEQNLNHDAMYWYRQDPGQGLRLIYYSQIVNDFQKGDIAEGYSVSREKKESFPLTVTSAQKNPTAFYLCASSPEGWSNQPQHFGDGTRLSIL.